Listed below are T cell receptor beta chains from one sample, sequenced in a study of cytomegalovirus exposure and HLA in healthy donors. Clones were read by immunoSEQ multiplex PCR, and TCRdb kept only the in-frame ones, dropping some. The sample contains tens of thousands of clones, 90% to 95% of which appear only once. The source material was PBMCs. The receptors stem from a young woman in good health and CMV-seronegative. Each CDR3 is given with its conserved first and last residue. Fields, in order: V gene, clone size, D gene, J gene, CDR3 DNA, CDR3 protein. The D gene is left open where the match is weak. Some rows have no size entry. The others give once, few or many, or a class for an expanded clone.

TRBV19	once	.	TRBJ1-4	TGTGCCAGTAGTACAACAGGAGTTAATGAAAAACTGTTTTTT	CASSTTGVNEKLFF
TRBV6-6	.	.	TRBJ2-5	TGTGCCAGCAGTCCCCGGGACACGGGCCTGGAGACCCAGTACTTC	CASSPRDTGLETQYF
TRBV12-5	.	.	TRBJ2-7	TGTGCTAGTGGTTTGGGAGAACCACCAGAGGAGACCCCTAAGGAGCAGTACTTC	CASGLGEPPEETPKEQYF
TRBV7-6	.	.	TRBJ1-4	TGTGCCAGCAGCTTAGGGTCAGGGGTGGATGAAAAACTGTTTTTT	CASSLGSGVDEKLFF
TRBV6-6	.	TRBD1	TRBJ1-1	TGTGCCAGCACCGGACAGGGAATCACTGAAGCTTTCTTT	CASTGQGITEAFF
TRBV9	.	TRBD2	TRBJ2-3	TGTGCCAGCAGCGTAGTTTCAACTAGCGGGGGCACAGATACGCAGTATTTT	CASSVVSTSGGTDTQYF
TRBV4-1	.	TRBD1	TRBJ1-5	TGCGCCAGCCGACAGGGAATTATAAGCAATCAGCCCCAGCATTTT	CASRQGIISNQPQHF
TRBV25-1	.	.	TRBJ2-4	TGTGCCAGCAGTGGACTTGGGGCCAAAAACATTCAGTACTTC	CASSGLGAKNIQYF
TRBV2	.	.	TRBJ2-5	TGTGCCAGCAGTGACAGGTGGGGCGAGACCCAGTACTTC	CASSDRWGETQYF
TRBV5-6	.	.	TRBJ2-7	TGTGCCAGCAGCTCGGGGAGCTCCTACGAGCAGTACTTC	CASSSGSSYEQYF
TRBV2	.	TRBD2	TRBJ2-1	TGTGCCAGCACCATTAGCGGGGGCTACTACAATGAGCAGTTCTTC	CASTISGGYYNEQFF
TRBV5-1	.	TRBD1	TRBJ1-1	TGCGCCAGCAGCCTAGGGACAGGGGGTGACACTGAAGCTTTCTTT	CASSLGTGGDTEAFF
TRBV5-6	.	.	TRBJ2-7	TGTGCCAGCACCACGGGGGAGGGGGTCTACGAGCAGTACTTC	CASTTGEGVYEQYF
TRBV2	.	TRBD2	TRBJ2-7	TGTGCCAGCAGTGGCTCTACTAGCGGGTCGTACGAGCAGTACTTC	CASSGSTSGSYEQYF
TRBV7-9	.	.	TRBJ1-1	TGTGCCAGCAGCGCATACGGACAGACAGAAGCTTTCTTT	CASSAYGQTEAFF
TRBV7-8	.	.	TRBJ2-3	TGTGCCAGCAGCTTGGCTCGCACAGATACGCAGTATTTT	CASSLARTDTQYF
TRBV4-1	.	.	TRBJ2-5	TGCGCCAGCAGCCCGGGCGGTAGCGCGTTTCAAGAGACCCAGTACTTC	CASSPGGSAFQETQYF
TRBV7-2	.	TRBD1	TRBJ2-7	TGTGCCAGCAGCCACCTCACACGGGACAGGGGGCGTGAGCAGTACTTC	CASSHLTRDRGREQYF
TRBV4-1	.	TRBD2	TRBJ2-3	TGCGCCAGCAGCCAAGATCGGGCTAGCGGGAGCCCAGATACGCAGTATTTT	CASSQDRASGSPDTQYF
TRBV19	.	TRBD2	TRBJ2-3	TGTGCCAGTAGGGAGACTAGCGGGAGGGCAGATACGCAGTATTTT	CASRETSGRADTQYF
TRBV28	.	.	TRBJ2-2	TGTGCCAGCACGTCCTGGAACACCGGGGAGCTGTTTTTT	CASTSWNTGELFF
TRBV28	once	.	TRBJ1-5	TGTGCCAGCAGTTCCTTCTACAGTAGGTCCCAGCCCCAGCATTTT	CASSSFYSRSQPQHF
TRBV5-4	.	.	TRBJ1-3	TGTGCCAGCAGCTCCGCCGGGGTAACGGGAAACACCATATATTTT	CASSSAGVTGNTIYF
TRBV9	once	TRBD1	TRBJ1-1	TGTGCCAGCAGGCCAGGGGGCGGGAACACTGAAGCTTTCTTT	CASRPGGGNTEAFF
TRBV5-3	.	.	TRBJ2-7	TGTGCCTTTGACTTAGCCTCCTACGAGCAGTACTTC	CAFDLASYEQYF
TRBV10-2	few	.	TRBJ1-4	TGCGCCAGCAGAACAGGGCTAACTAATGAAAAACTGTTTTTT	CASRTGLTNEKLFF
TRBV4-1	.	.	TRBJ1-6	TGCGCCAGCAGCCAAGATATCACACAGTTTAATTCACCCCTCCACTTT	CASSQDITQFNSPLHF
TRBV5-1	.	.	TRBJ2-1	TGCGCCAGCAGCCCAGCGGGTGCATACAATGAGCAGTTCTTC	CASSPAGAYNEQFF
TRBV7-2	.	.	TRBJ1-3	TGTGCCAGCAGCTTATCACGACAGATCTTTCTTTCTGGAAACACCATATATTTT	CASSLSRQIFLSGNTIYF
TRBV6-5	.	TRBD1	TRBJ2-2	TGTGCCAGCAGTTACTCCCCGGGACAGGGGAACGGGGAGCTGTTTTTT	CASSYSPGQGNGELFF
TRBV6-4	.	.	TRBJ1-5	TGTGCCAGCAGCCGGGACACCCAGGGCCAGCCCCAGCATTTT	CASSRDTQGQPQHF
TRBV29-1	.	TRBD1	TRBJ2-7	TGCAGCGTAACCGTGCAGACAGGGCCCGACGAGCAGTACTTC	CSVTVQTGPDEQYF
TRBV28	.	TRBD2	TRBJ2-2	TGTGCCAGCAGCAGCCCTAGCGGGAGAGCCGGGGAGCTGTTTTTT	CASSSPSGRAGELFF
TRBV7-2	.	.	TRBJ2-7	TGTGCCAGCAGCCCCACCTCCTACTACGAGCAGTACTTC	CASSPTSYYEQYF
TRBV4-1	.	TRBD2	TRBJ2-3	TGCGCCAGCAGCCGGGTAGCGGGAAAAGATACGCAGTATTTT	CASSRVAGKDTQYF
TRBV28	.	.	TRBJ1-5	TGTGCCAGCAGTTCGACAGGCCCGAACAATCAGCCCCAGCATTTT	CASSSTGPNNQPQHF
TRBV6-5	.	.	TRBJ2-2	TGTGCCAGCAGTTACGTGCGGCTAGCGAACACCGGGGAGCTGTTTTTT	CASSYVRLANTGELFF
TRBV4-1	.	.	TRBJ1-1	TGCGCCAGCAGCCCCATCCCACGGGGGGCGGCTGAAGCTTTCTTT	CASSPIPRGAAEAFF
TRBV28	.	TRBD1	TRBJ2-7	TGTGCCAGCAGCTCTTTAGGGACAGGGTCGAGGGAGCAGTACTTC	CASSSLGTGSREQYF
TRBV5-1	.	.	TRBJ2-2	TGCGCCAGCAGCTTTGGGGGGACCGGGGAGCTGTTTTTT	CASSFGGTGELFF
TRBV7-9	.	.	TRBJ1-2	TGTGCCAGCAGGAAGTCGGGCTATGGCTACACCTTC	CASRKSGYGYTF
TRBV7-2	.	TRBD2	TRBJ2-1	TGTGCCAGCAGCTTTAGGGGAACGGGGGGGGTCTACAATGAGCAGTTCTTC	CASSFRGTGGVYNEQFF
TRBV11-2	.	.	TRBJ2-7	TGTGCCAGCAGCTTATTACAGGGTGGGTACGAGCAGTACTTC	CASSLLQGGYEQYF
TRBV5-5	.	.	TRBJ2-2	TGTGCCAGCAGCTTCTCAGGGAATAAAATCGGGGAGCTGTTTTTT	CASSFSGNKIGELFF